Given below is one TCR beta chain in context. Its antigen is not identified. This entry is derived from a study of beta chain features in type 1 diabetes. Germline CDR1 and CDR2: SGHTA and FQGTGA. Losses at the gene ends were 2 bases for V and 5 bases for J; bases not matched to a gene: 11. The length of the CDR3 is 17 residues. Study-level results: Fewer junction insertions and more nucleotide deletions appeared in type 1 diabetes patients. It was among patients, rather than healthy donors, that naive, central memory and Treg TCRB repertoires appeared more similar.

Expressed TCRB transcripts got sequenced, as all isolated RNA was reverse transcribed. Repertoires were generated with immunoSEQ multiplex PCR, while TCRdb's copy carries only in-frame clones and drops some. This repertoire shows about 350,000 clones, around a fifth found once; its top ten account for around 0.045%. Sorting that relied on CD45RO/CCR7/CD25/CD127/CD95/CD27 yielded CD4+ naive, central memory, regulatory and stem cell-like memory cells. This clonotype was obtained from a woman aged 18 to 35 in good health. V is TRBV7-3 and J is TRBJ2-5, with 10 bases that match TRBD2. Sequences were obtained from naive CD4+ T cells from blood. The CDR3 DNA reads TGTGCCAGCAGCTTACCCTCGGAAGCGGGGGGGCCTGAGACCCAGTACTTC. Residues: CASSLPSEAGGPETQYF. Looking up the rest from reference TRBV7-3 and TRBJ2-5 gives the full variable domain: GAGVSQTPSNKVTEKGKYVELRCDPISGHTALYWYRQSLGQGPEFLIYFQGTGAADDSGLPNDRFFAVRPEGSVSTLKIQRTERGDSAVYLCASSLPSEAGGPETQYFGPGTRLLVL.